This is a list of T cell receptor beta chains from one sample in a study of cytomegalovirus exposure and HLA in healthy donors. Measured with immunoSEQ multiplex PCR; TCRdb has only the in-frame clones, and not every one. This sample has about 120,000 clones, with more than 75% found just once. The sequencing input was PBMCs. These TCRs come from a woman aged 25 to 39 in good health and CMV-seronegative. CDR3s include the opening cysteine and the closing phenylalanine or tryptophan. Fields, in order: D gene, clone size, V gene, CDR3 length, J gene, CDR3 DNA, CDR3 protein. A D gene is named only where the DNA matches it firmly. A clone size is listed for some rows: how often the clone was seen (once, few, many), or a class if it is expanded.

.	.	TRBV7-9	15	TRBJ1-3	TGTGCCAGCAGCTTAGGTCTCAGGGCTGGAAACACCATATATTTT	CASSLGLRAGNTIYF
.	.	TRBV7-8	17	TRBJ1-6	TGTGCCAGCAGCTTGGGTGGAGGGCTTGCCGGGAATTCACCCCTCCACTTT	CASSLGGGLAGNSPLHF
TRBD1	.	TRBV5-4	18	TRBJ1-4	TGTGCCAGCAGCCGCAGGGGGTCCCGAACCGGCTCAAATGAAAAACTGTTTTTT	CASSRRGSRTGSNEKLFF
.	.	TRBV25-1	12	TRBJ1-2	TGTGCCAGCAGTCCTCCTACAGGGGGCTACACCTTC	CASSPPTGGYTF
TRBD1	.	TRBV15	14	TRBJ2-1	TGTGCCACCAGCAGGGACCAGACAGGGACTGAGCAGTTCTTC	CATSRDQTGTEQFF
TRBD1	.	TRBV20-1	11	TRBJ1-6	TGCAGTGCACGGACAGGCCAAGGCCTCCACTTT	CSARTGQGLHF
TRBD1	.	TRBV7-9	15	TRBJ2-7	TGTGCCAGCAGCTCCCGACAGGGCCGCTCCTACGAGCAGTACTTC	CASSSRQGRSYEQYF
.	.	TRBV4-1	18	TRBJ1-4	TGCGCCAGCAGCCAACTCGGACAAACATCCAGACGGTTCGAAAAACTGTTTTTT	CASSQLGQTSRRFEKLFF
TRBD1	.	TRBV7-6	22	TRBJ1-2	TGTGCCAGCAGCCTAGGATGGGTGACAGGGTCGAGCCCAGTTCCAACCAGCTATGGCTACACCTTC	CASSLGWVTGSSPVPTSYGYTF
TRBD1	.	TRBV5-3	20	TRBJ1-5	TGTGCCAGATGGCGAATAGACCAAGTACCTAGCGGACAGGGACGGAGGCCCCAGCATTTT	CARWRIDQVPSGQGRRPQHF
.	.	TRBV7-9	14	TRBJ1-5	TGTGCCAGCACCCTGTTAAATAGCAATCAGCCCCAGCATTTT	CASTLLNSNQPQHF
TRBD2	.	TRBV4-2	13	TRBJ2-7	TGTGCCAGCAGCTGGGACTACTCCTACGAGCAGTACTTC	CASSWDYSYEQYF
.	.	TRBV11-2	15	TRBJ2-2	TGTGCCAGCAGCTCAGGGGCGGCGGACACCGGGGAGCTGTTTTTT	CASSSGAADTGELFF
TRBD2	.	TRBV7-2	14	TRBJ2-3	TGTGCCAGCAGTCCCCGGGGGGTTGGAGATACGCAGTATTTT	CASSPRGVGDTQYF
.	.	TRBV7-3	15	TRBJ2-3	TGTGCCAGCAGCCCGTTAGCCCGGGGCACAGATACGCAGTATTTT	CASSPLARGTDTQYF
.	.	TRBV19	13	TRBJ1-2	TGTGCCAGTAGTATCGTACTAACGGGTGGCTACACCTTC	CASSIVLTGGYTF
TRBD1	.	TRBV10-1	15	TRBJ1-1	TGCGCCAGCAGTGGGGGACAGGGACGGTACACTGAAGCTTTCTTT	CASSGGQGRYTEAFF
.	few	TRBV5-5	13	TRBJ1-3	TGTGCCAGCAGCTTCAAGCTAGGAAACACCATATATTTT	CASSFKLGNTIYF
.	once	TRBV27	12	TRBJ2-3	TGTGCCAGCAGTTTATTAGGGGGGGCGCAGTATTTT	CASSLLGGAQYF
.	few	TRBV5-1	14	TRBJ1-5	TGCGCCAGCAGCTTGGATGGGGGCGAACAGCCCCAGCATTTT	CASSLDGGEQPQHF
.	once	TRBV5-1	13	TRBJ2-5	TGCGCCAGCAGCTTGGGCGGTCAAGAGACCCAGTACTTC	CASSLGGQETQYF
.	.	TRBV13	16	TRBJ1-2	TGTGCCAGCAGCCCCTGGGGGCTTCCTGAGGGTGATGGCTACACCTTC	CASSPWGLPEGDGYTF
TRBD1	.	TRBV6-5	15	TRBJ2-2	TGTGCCAGCAACAGGGACAGCGCGAACACCGGGGAGCTGTTTTTT	CASNRDSANTGELFF
TRBD2	.	TRBV5-6	15	TRBJ2-1	TGTGCCAGCAGCGGGACCGGGACTACCTACAATGAGCAGTTCTTC	CASSGTGTTYNEQFF
TRBD1	.	TRBV9	14	TRBJ2-5	TGTGCCAGCAGCGCCGGGACAGGGGGTGAGACCCAGTACTTC	CASSAGTGGETQYF
TRBD1	.	TRBV5-4	14	TRBJ1-1	TGTGCCAGCAGCTTGAACAGGGGGAAAGTTGAAGCTTTCTTT	CASSLNRGKVEAFF
TRBD1	.	TRBV4-3	15	TRBJ1-4	TGCGCCAGCAGCCCCAGACAGGGGGACCGTGAAAAACTGTTTTTT	CASSPRQGDREKLFF
TRBD1	.	TRBV6-1	16	TRBJ1-1	TGTGCCAGCAGTGCCCTCTCCGGGACAGGGGACACTGAAGCTTTCTTT	CASSALSGTGDTEAFF
TRBD1	.	TRBV4-1	15	TRBJ2-7	TGCGCCAGCAGCCACGGGACAGGCCCCCGGTACGAGCAGTACTTC	CASSHGTGPRYEQYF
TRBD1	.	TRBV5-4	15	TRBJ1-3	TGTGCCAGCAGCACGGACAGGGGCTTTGGAAACACCATATATTTT	CASSTDRGFGNTIYF
.	.	TRBV7-2	13	TRBJ2-7	TGTGCCAGCAGCCCGGGTGGCATCTACGAGCAGTACTTC	CASSPGGIYEQYF
TRBD1	.	TRBV29-1	15	TRBJ2-3	TGCAGCGTTGCCGGGACAGGGGCTAGCACAGATACGCAGTATTTT	CSVAGTGASTDTQYF
TRBD2	.	TRBV29-1	14	TRBJ2-1	TGCAGCGTTGAACGAGGACTAGCGAGCAATGAGCAGTTCTTC	CSVERGLASNEQFF
.	.	TRBV7-8	14	TRBJ1-5	TGTGCCAGCAGCGGGAGGACGGGAGGGCAGCCCCAGCATTTT	CASSGRTGGQPQHF
TRBD1	few	TRBV6-6	14	TRBJ1-2	TGTGCCAGCAGTTACTTAGGGACAGGGTATGGCTACACCTTC	CASSYLGTGYGYTF
TRBD1	.	TRBV5-4	14	TRBJ1-6	TGTGCCAGCAGCCCCCGGACAGGGGAGTCACCCCTCCACTTT	CASSPRTGESPLHF
.	.	TRBV9	12	TRBJ1-2	TGTGCCAGCAGCGCCCCTCCCGTGGGCTACACCTTC	CASSAPPVGYTF
.	.	TRBV6-5	13	TRBJ2-1	TGTGCCAGCAGTTACGTGTATAACAATGAGCAGTTCTTC	CASSYVYNNEQFF
.	.	TRBV30	14	TRBJ2-5	TGTGCCTGGAGTGTAGGGGGGGCACAAGAGACCCAGTACTTC	CAWSVGGAQETQYF
.	.	TRBV6-5	13	TRBJ1-5	TGTGCCAGCAGTTACGGGTGGAGCCAGCCCCAGCATTTT	CASSYGWSQPQHF
TRBD1	.	TRBV29-1	13	TRBJ2-4	TGCAGCGGGGGACAGGGAGCCAAAAACATTCAGTACTTC	CSGGQGAKNIQYF
.	.	TRBV7-3	15	TRBJ2-1	TGTGCCAGCAGCCCCAATAGCCTCGTGGGCAATGAGCAGTTCTTC	CASSPNSLVGNEQFF
.	.	TRBV30	13	TRBJ1-4	TGTGCCTGGAGTGTGGGCGGGGATGAAAAACTGTTTTTT	CAWSVGGDEKLFF
TRBD2	.	TRBV2	16	TRBJ2-5	TGTGCCAGCAGTGAGGGACTAGCGGGGGGGCAAGAGACCCAGTACTTC	CASSEGLAGGQETQYF
TRBD1	few	TRBV6-1	14	TRBJ1-3	TGTGCCAGCACCACAGGGGTAGCTGGAAACACCATATATTTT	CASTTGVAGNTIYF
.	many	TRBV2	17	TRBJ1-4	TGTGCCAGCAGTAGCCGGGACATCCTTGCAACTAATGAAAAACTGTTTTTT	CASSSRDILATNEKLFF
.	.	TRBV15	13	TRBJ2-3	TGTGCCACCAGCAGCGACATGTTGGATACGCAGTATTTT	CATSSDMLDTQYF
.	.	TRBV7-8	14	TRBJ1-1	TGTGCCAGCAGCTCCCGAGACCGGGACACTGAAGCTTTCTTT	CASSSRDRDTEAFF
TRBD1	.	TRBV7-2	13	TRBJ1-2	TGTGCCAGCAGCCAAGACAGGGACTATGGCTACACCTTC	CASSQDRDYGYTF
TRBD1	.	TRBV11-1	15	TRBJ2-1	TGTGCCAGCAGCTTTGGGACAGCCTCCTACAATGAGCAGTTCTTC	CASSFGTASYNEQFF